This T cell receptor (beta chain) was profiled in a study of T cell responses to AZD1222 COVID-19 vaccine. The CDR3 loop spans 13 amino acids. This clone was seen a few times. Clones were sequenced by immunoSEQ multiplex PCR, and TCRdb holds only the in-frame ones, with some missing. The sample carries 150,000 to 250,000 clones, 90% to 95% recorded once. The sample here was peripheral blood, taken 28 days after the second AZD1222 dose. V is TRBV21-1 and J is TRBJ1-4; no check of the table's D call, TRBD1, against the DNA was made. TRBV21-1 is assigned pseudogene status. This sequence originates from an adult who received the AZD1222 COVID-19 vaccine. The CDR3 here is CASSNGHNEKLFF. CDR3 nucleotides: TGTGCCAGCAGCAATGGGCATAATGAAAAACTGTTTTTT.